This TCR beta chain was sequenced for a study of blood T cell repertoires in COVID-19. TCRdb keeps only in-frame clones here, not all; method: immunoSEQ multiplex PCR. The top ten clones hold less than 3.5% of a sample with some 350,000 clones, 91% of them seen once. CDR3 length equals 13 residues. Trimming removed 3 bases from V and 3 bases from J, with 9 bases in between. Germline lookup yields CDR1 SQVTM and CDR2 ANQGSEA. This receptor was obtained from a woman under 30 who had recovered from COVID-19. The chain links TRBV29-1 to TRBJ1-3, with TRBD1 as a possible D gene (5 bases). The specimen sequenced was peripheral blood. CDR3 nucleotide sequence: TGCAGCGTTGACAGGGCGAATGGAAACACCATATATTTT. Translated: CSVDRANGNTIYF.